This T cell receptor beta chain derives from a study of a mutant IDH1 vaccine in newly diagnosed glioma. In the study overall: Beginning 4-6 weeks after radiotherapy alone, or with temozolomide cycles, vaccination took place. Prior therapy was radiotherapy, temozolomide, or both; most received both.

V lost 1 base and J lost 4, with 8 bases in between. There are 14 residues in the CDR3. Germline V CDR1 and CDR2: LNHDA, SQIVND (reference sequence). This table comes from immunoSEQ multiplex PCR, and its TCRdb copy is limited to in-frame clones, with some not included. The sample yields about 75,000 clones, around nine tenths seen once. Time point meaning: week 5, during vaccination. It was 300 ug of mutant IDH1 20-mer peptide that made up each vaccine dose, given with topical imiquimod. A note on this clone: Its antigen is not identified.

The material sequenced was PBMCs, taken from a glioma patient whose treatment included an IDH1 peptide vaccine. The receptor comes from a woman aged 45-65 years with glioma. The chain couples TRBV19 to TRBJ1-5; no definite D call. CDR3 in amino acids: CASSIGKGNQPQHF. CDR3 sequence (DNA): TGTGCCAGTAGTATAGGGAAAGGGAATCAGCCCCAGCATTTT.